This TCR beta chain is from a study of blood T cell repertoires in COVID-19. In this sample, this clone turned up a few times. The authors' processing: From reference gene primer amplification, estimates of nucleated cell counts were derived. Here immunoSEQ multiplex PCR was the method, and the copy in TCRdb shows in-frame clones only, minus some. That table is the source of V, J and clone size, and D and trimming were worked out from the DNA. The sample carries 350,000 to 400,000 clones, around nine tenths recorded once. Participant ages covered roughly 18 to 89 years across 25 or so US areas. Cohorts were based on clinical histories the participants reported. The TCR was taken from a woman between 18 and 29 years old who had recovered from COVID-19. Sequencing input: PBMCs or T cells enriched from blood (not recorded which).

The CDR3 here is CASSLARSTQGLHEQYF. In DNA, the CDR3 is TGTGCCAGCAGCTTAGCAAGGAGCACGCAGGGATTGCACGAGCAGTACTTC. This chain uses TRBV11-2 with TRBJ2-7; TRBD1 might be the D (5 bases). Germline CDR1 and CDR2: SGHAT and FQNNGV. The length of the CDR3 is 17 residues. Trimming removed 1 base at V and 5 bases at J, with 21 bases between.